These 21 T cell receptor beta chains originate from one sample sequenced in a study of T cell clonality in common variable immunodeficiency. The method was immunoSEQ multiplex PCR; TCRdb's version includes in-frame clones alone and lacks a portion of them. The sample has tens of thousands of clones, none seen only once. The sequenced sample consisted of peripheral blood mononuclear cells. These receptors were collected from a person aged 18-69 years in good health.

About this clone: Read data end 3 residues before the CDR3 end; the end is taken from the germline J gene. The chain is built from TRBV10-2 and TRBJ2-1; 12 bases agree with TRBD2. CDR1 is WSHSY, CDR2 SAAADI, per germline. This CDR3 contains 16 residues. J gave up 7 bases and V 3 bases, and 7 bases lay outside the gene matches. The CDR3 spells CASSELAGGRTNEQFF. Partial CDR3 DNA: TGCGCCAGCAGTGAACTAGCGGGAGGAAGGACAAATGAG.

Many counts were recorded for this clone. The observed sequence ends 3 residues before the CDR3 terminus, with the missing tail filled in from the germline J gene. This chain uses TRBV6-2 or TRBV6-3 with TRBJ1-5; the D gene is possibly TRBD1 (5 bases). This CDR3 has 14 amino acids. Germline CDR1 MNHEY, CDR2 SVGEGT. The V end lost 3 bases, the J end lost 4 bases, and 10 bases lay between the germline ends. CDR3 protein: CASSYIQANQPQHF. The CDR3 DNA, read in part, is TGTGCCAGCAGTTATATACAGGCTAATCAGCCC.

This clone showed up many times. The DNA read from the CDR3 is TGTGCCAGTAGTACAGGGGGCATAGGCAATCAGCCC. It translates to CASSTGGIGNQP. The full CDR3 reads CASSTGGIGNQPQHF. The chain joins TRBV19 to TRBJ1-5; 8 bases fit TRBD1. The sequence runs out 3 residues before the end of the CDR3; the remainder is reconstructed from the germline J gene. V dropped 4 bases and J dropped 2; count of bases not matched to a gene: 4. The CDR3 sequence is 15 residues long. The germline CDR1 and CDR2 sequences are LNHDA and SQIVND (reference sequence).

This clone showed up many times. Read data end 3 residues before the CDR3 end; the end is taken from the germline J gene. The rearrangement links TRBV30 to TRBJ1-6; possible D gene TRBD1, 5 bases. CDR1 is GTSNPN, CDR2 SVGIG, per germline (reference sequence). This CDR3 region has 14 residues. Trimming left V 8 bases short and J 9 bases short, with 20 bases between. This CDR3 is CANGAGTTSSPLHF. The DNA read from the CDR3 is TGTGCCAACGGGGCAGGGACGACTAGTTCACCC.

At least ten counts were recorded for this clone. This CDR3 is CASSLEGLPNYGYTF. The sequenced part of the CDR3 DNA is TGTGCCAGCAGTTTAGAGGGACTGCCTAACTATGGC. The chain uses TRBV12-3 or TRBV12-4 and TRBJ1-2; tentative D call: TRBD1 (5 bases). Sequencing ends 3 residues short of the CDR3 end; the germline J gene provides the rest. The CDR3 loop spans 15 amino acids. Deletions cut 1 base from V and 0 bases from J, with 9 bases between.

This clone has at least ten counts. The read comes to an end 3 residues before the CDR3 does, leaving the germline J gene to fill in the end. V gene TRBV4-1 combines with J gene TRBJ1-6; a weak D match, TRBD1 (6 bases). The CDR3 consists of 13 residues. Per the germline V gene, CDR1 is MGHRA and CDR2 is YSYEKL. V dropped 3 bases and J dropped 9 bases, with 9 bases sitting between them. The CDR3 region is CASSHPGVSPLHF. CDR3 bases read: TGCGCCAGCAGCCATCCAGGGGTTTCACCC.

In its sample, this clone was seen many times. Read data end 3 residues before the CDR3 end; the end is taken from the germline J gene. The J gene is TRBJ2-1, the V gene TRBV20-1, with TRBD2 identical over 10 bases. Trimming cost V 6 bases and J 6 bases; bases outside gene matches: 11. CDR3 length: 15 amino acids. Germline CDR1 and CDR2: DFQATT and SNEGSKA (reference sequence). The sequenced CDR3 bases are TGCAGTGCCCTAGCGGGGGATCTCACTCTCAATGAG. Its protein product is CSALAGDLTLNE. The entire CDR3 protein reads CSALAGDLTLNEQFF.

This clone was observed many times. The read ends 3 residues before the CDR3 terminus; that terminus is restored from the germline J gene. The chain combines TRBV7-2 with TRBJ2-1, with D maybe TRBD2 (6 bases). The length of the CDR3 is 13 residues. Between the trimmed V and J ends, which lost 3 bases and 8 bases, there was a span of 11 bases. Per germline, CDR1 SGHTA and CDR2 FQGNSA. CDR3 region: CASSFSSGYEQFF. The sequenced CDR3 bases are TGTGCCAGCAGCTTCAGTAGCGGTTATGAG. Full variable domain (remainder filled in from reference TRBV7-2 and TRBJ2-1): GAGVSQSPSNKVTEKGKDVELRCDPISGHTALYWYRQSLGQGLEFLIYFQGNSAPDKSGLPSDRFSAERTGGSVSTLTIQRTQQEDSAVYLCASSFSSGYEQFFGPGTRLTVL.

Many counts were recorded for this clone. CDR3: CARGSGASYNEQFF. Partial CDR3 DNA: TGTGCCAGAGGATCAGGGGCTTCCTACAATGAG. This rearrangement joins TRBV2 to TRBJ2-1; possible D gene TRBD1, 6 bases. With the read ending 3 residues before the CDR3 end, the germline J gene is used to fill in that end. Germline V CDR1 and CDR2: SNHLY, FYNNEI. The CDR3 has 14 residues. V lost 9 bases and J 1 base, leaving 13 bases between the germline ends.

This clone was observed many times. The read ends 3 residues shy of where the CDR3 ends; the end is completed using the germline J gene. V usage is TRBV3-1 (or the pseudogene TRBV3-2) and J usage is TRBJ2-1, with 9 bases identical to TRBD1. This CDR3 region has 12 residues. Germline loops: CDR1 LGHDT, CDR2 YNNKEL (reference sequence). V was clipped by 5 bases and J by 7 bases; unmatched bases: 0. The CDR3 protein is CASSGTGNEQFF. The CDR3 bases that were read are TGTGCCAGCAGCGGGACAGGGAATGAG.

Ten or more counts support this clone. The CDR3 end falls 3 residues outside the read, so it is completed with the germline J gene. J is TRBJ2-7 and V is TRBV20-1; D possibly uses TRBD1 or TRBD2 (5 bases each). This CDR3 is 16 amino acids long. Per germline, CDR1 DFQATT and CDR2 SNEGSKA (reference sequence). The V end was cut by 7 bases, the J end by 0 bases, with 22 bases between. CDR3 loop: CSGRLEGAGSSYEQYF. The DNA read from the CDR3 is TGCAGTGGACGTTTGGAAGGGGCAGGGAGCTCCTACGAG.

This clone was seen a few times. The read ends 3 residues shy of where the CDR3 ends; the end is completed using the germline J gene. This chain joins TRBV5-1 and TRBJ2-7; TRBD2 agrees at 7 bases. The CDR3 runs 14 residues. Germline CDR1 is SGHRS and CDR2 is YFSETQ. Trimming at V came to 0 bases and at J to 3 bases, leaving 3 bases not matched to a gene. The CDR3 DNA, read in part, is TGCGCCAGCAGCTTGGTGGGAGGGGACTACGAG. It is translated as CASSLVGGDYE. The full CDR3 protein is CASSLVGGDYEQYF.

This clone has a count of ten or more. The DNA ends 3 residues before the CDR3 does, and the rest of the CDR3 is filled in from the germline J gene. The rearrangement joins TRBV20-1 to TRBJ2-7; TRBD2 matches 7 bases. Germline CDR1 DFQATT, CDR2 SNEGSKA (reference sequence). With 6 bases clipped from V and 2 bases from J, the junction kept 10 bases outside the gene matches. The CDR3 runs to 14 residues. The chain's CDR3 is CSADTSAGTYEQYF. The sequenced part of the CDR3 DNA is TGCAGTGCCGATACTAGCGCCGGCACCTACGAG.

This clone was picked up many times. The CDR3 end falls 3 residues outside the read, so it is completed with the germline J gene. The chain joins TRBV5-1 to TRBJ1-4; 9 nucleotides match TRBD1. The V gene end was trimmed by 2 bases and the J gene end by 8 bases; junction bases not matched to a gene: 7. The CDR3 length is 15 residues. Germline CDR1 is SGHRS and CDR2 is YFSETQ. CDR3 DNA, as far as it was read: TGCGCCAGCAGCTTAACCGGGACAGGGAGGGAAAAA. Amino acids: CASSLTGTGREK. From start to end, the CDR3 is CASSLTGTGREKLFF.

This clone was counted ten times or more. The sequenced part of the CDR3 DNA is TGCAGTGCTAGAGTTGTGGAGGGTACGATTATGGCCACTGAA. Translation gives CSARVVEGTIMATE. The whole CDR3 reads CSARVVEGTIMATEAFF. V gene TRBV20-1 combines with J gene TRBJ1-1; D gene uncertain. Coverage ceases 3 residues before the CDR3 finishes, and the germline J gene fills in the end. The CDR3 runs 17 residues. The V gene's germline CDR1 is DFQATT and CDR2 SNEGSKA (reference sequence). V lost 1 base and J lost 4, with 22 bases in between.

Concerning this clone: The read terminates 3 residues before the CDR3 end, so the remaining end is supplied by the germline J gene. The chain is built from TRBV7-9 and TRBJ2-1; D is perhaps TRBD2 (7 bases). Germline V lookup: CDR1 SEHNR, CDR2 FQNEAQ (reference sequence). V shed 5 bases and J shed 4 bases, with 12 bases lying between them. The CDR3 extends over 14 amino acids. The CDR3 spells CASSRGASYNEQFF. CDR3 DNA (partial): TGTGCCAGCAGCCGGGGGGCTTCGTACAATGAG.

In its sample, this clone was seen many times. The read gets to within 3 residues of the CDR3 end, and the germline J gene fills in the rest. The chain has TRBV5-6 and TRBJ1-1, with unresolved D. Trimming cost V 0 bases and J 0 bases, with 6 bases left between them. The CDR3 totals 14 residues. Germline CDR1 SGHDT, CDR2 YYEEEE. CDR3 DNA (partial): TGTGCCAGCAGCTTGGCCTCTATGAACACTGAA. Translating gives CASSLASMNTE. The whole CDR3 is CASSLASMNTEAFF.

This clone was counted between two and nine times. Read sequence stops 3 residues before the CDR3 end, and the germline J gene provides the missing end. V is TRBV19 and J is TRBJ1-5, with D perhaps TRBD1 (6 bases). Germline loops: CDR1 LNHDA, CDR2 SQIVND (reference sequence). The CDR3 loop spans 19 amino acids. Trimming took off 7 bases at V and 3 bases at J, with 28 bases between the two ends. CDR3 amino acids: CASTHSGGTTGRPNQPQHF. CDR3 DNA, as far as it was read: TGTGCCAGTACCCACTCTGGGGGAACCACAGGGAGGCCCAATCAGCCC.

This clone appeared many times. Coverage ceases 3 residues before the CDR3 finishes, and the germline J gene fills in the end. J is TRBJ2-1 and V is TRBV20-1, with D unclear. The germline V gene has CDR1 DFQATT and CDR2 SNEGSKA (reference sequence). V was shortened by 1 base and J by 3 bases, with 13 bases between the two germline ends. This CDR3 has 15 amino acids. The CDR3 sequence: CSARVWQVDYNEQFF. CDR3 DNA (partial): TGCAGTGCTAGAGTTTGGCAGGTCGACTACAATGAG.

This clone has ten or more counts. The CDR3 sequence: CASSPEDSGTEAFF. CDR3 DNA (partial): TGTGCCAGCAGCCCGGAGGACAGTGGCACTGAA. The chain links TRBV5-4 to TRBJ1-1; the D gene is possibly TRBD1 (6 bases). The missing CDR3 end, 3 residues past where the read stops, is filled in from the germline J gene. This CDR3 has 14 residues. Germline lookup yields CDR1 SGHNT and CDR2 YYREEE (reference sequence). Between the trimmed V and J ends, which lost 4 bases and 4 bases, there was a span of 14 bases. Full variable domain (missing parts from reference TRBV5-4 and TRBJ1-1): ETGVTQSPTHLIKTRGQQVTLRCSSQSGHNTVSWYQQALGQGPQFIFQYYREEENGRGNFPPRFSGLQFPNYSSELNVNALELDDSALYLCASSPEDSGTEAFFGQGTRLTVV.

The table lists this clone with many counts. With the read ending 3 residues before the CDR3 end, the germline J gene is used to fill in that end. This rearrangement joins TRBV10-3 to TRBJ2-7; TRBD2 matches at 7 bases. V gave up 3 bases and J gave up 4 bases; unmatched junction bases: 9. In germline, CDR1 is ENHRY, CDR2 SYGVKD. This CDR3 spans 15 amino acids. CDR3 sequence: CAISEELASNYEQYF. Incomplete CDR3 DNA: TGTGCCATCAGTGAAGAACTAGCGTCGAATTACGAG.